Following are 30 T cell receptor beta chains from one sample sequenced in a study of shared clonotypes between healthy human individuals. The method was immunoSEQ multiplex PCR; TCRdb's version includes in-frame clones alone and lacks a portion of them. The sample has 2,500,000 or so clones; over 85% are singletons. The sample comprised naive CD4+ T cells from PBMCs. As to subset: CD45RA+ positively selected. These receptors were collected from a man in his late teens or twenties in good health. Some clones in this sample may be carry-over from other donors' samples.

The J gene is TRBJ1-1, the V gene TRBV5-4; D is undetermined. This CDR3 is built from 18 residues. V gave up 4 bases and J gave up 0 bases, with 22 bases separating them. Germline CDR1 SGHNT, CDR2 YYREEE (reference sequence). CDR3 nucleotide sequence: TGTGCCAGCAGCCGTAATAGAGGGTCTCCCCTATTGAACACTGAAGCTTTCTTT. Encoded protein: CASSRNRGSPLLNTEAFF.

The chain employs TRBV5-1 and TRBJ2-5; 8 bases map to TRBD1. Trimming took 1 base from V and 5 from J; bases not matched to a gene: 7. CDR1 and CDR2 (germline): SGHRS, YFSETQ. The CDR3 has 15 residues. The CDR3 reads CASSLLGTGGETQYF. CDR3 DNA sequence: TGCGCCAGCAGCTTGCTTGGGACAGGCGGCGAGACCCAGTACTTC.

The J gene is TRBJ2-3, the V gene TRBV7-8; possible D gene TRBD2, 5 bases. The germline gives CDR1 SGHVS, CDR2 FQNEAQ. V was cut by 1 base and J by 6 bases, with 17 bases left in between. This CDR3 spans 16 amino acids. The CDR3 is CASSLVGYRRYDTQYF. The CDR3 DNA reads TGTGCCAGCAGCTTAGTAGGCTACCGGAGGTACGATACGCAGTATTTT.

J is TRBJ2-7 and V is TRBV29-1; D might be TRBD1 (6 bases). The germline V and J ends were trimmed by 0 bases and 5 bases, with 14 bases remaining between them. Germline CDR1 SQVTM, CDR2 ANQGSEA. The CDR3 contains 14 residues. CDR3 in DNA: TGCAGCGTTGAAGATCGGTCAGGGGTCAACGAGCAGTACTTC. Amino acids: CSVEDRSGVNEQYF.

The V gene is TRBV18, the J gene TRBJ2-1; 10 positions agree with TRBD2. The V gene end was trimmed by 3 bases and the J gene end by 2 bases; junction bases not matched to a gene: 10. This CDR3 is built from 18 residues. Germline V lookup: CDR1 KGHSH, CDR2 LQKENI. This CDR3 is CASSPVASGSRTYNEQFF. As DNA, the CDR3 is TGTGCCAGCTCACCCGTGGCTAGCGGGAGTAGAACCTACAATGAGCAGTTCTTC. Together with reference TRBV18 and TRBJ2-1, the CDR3 gives the full variable domain: NAGVMQNPRHLVRRRGQEARLRCSPMKGHSHVYWYRQLPEEGLKFMVYLQKENIIDESGMPKERFSAEFPKEGPSILRIQQVVRGDSAAYFCASSPVASGSRTYNEQFFGPGTRLTVL.

For this clone: Other DNA sequences of this sample code for an identical CDR3. This CDR3 reads CSARYVYEQYF. In DNA, the CDR3 is TGCAGTGCTAGGTACGTCTACGAGCAGTACTTC. The chain employs TRBV20-1 and TRBJ2-7; D is unclear. Germline V CDR1 and CDR2: DFQATT, SNEGSKA (reference sequence). This CDR3 region has 11 residues. Trimming removed 3 bases at V and 3 bases at J, with 6 bases between.

J is TRBJ1-4 and V is TRBV6-6; TRBD1 might be the D (5 bases). The CDR3 has 14 residues. V dropped 3 bases and J dropped 8 bases, with 13 bases sitting between them. Per the germline V gene, CDR1 is MNHNY and CDR2 is SVGAGI (reference sequence). The chain's CDR3 is CASSYGGEGEKLFF. The CDR3 nucleotides are TGTGCCAGCAGTTATGGGGGAGAGGGCGAAAAACTGTTTTTT.

The rearrangement joins TRBV5-5 to TRBJ1-2, with TRBD1 matching 9 bases. The CDR3 contains 17 residues. CDR1 is SGHKS and CDR2 is YYEKEE in the germline V gene (reference sequence). J was trimmed by 0 bases and V by 5 bases; bases with no gene match: 11. CDR3 nucleotides: TGTGCCAGCAGGACCGGGACAGGGTCTATCTCTAACTATGGCTACACCTTC. It encodes CASRTGTGSISNYGYTF.

The chain uses TRBV27 and TRBJ2-4; 8 bases agree with TRBD2. The ends lost 4 bases at V and 8 bases at J; junction bases unmatched: 7. The CDR3 spans 14 residues. Germline CDR1 is MNHEY and CDR2 is SMNVEV (reference sequence). CDR3 bases: TGTGCCAGCAGTTCCAGCGGGAGAAGGTACATTCAGTACTTC. Protein sequence: CASSSSGRRYIQYF.

This sequence joins TRBV6-1 and TRBJ2-7, with 9 nucleotides matching TRBD2. J lost 0 bases, V lost 6 bases, and 3 bases had no gene match. Germline V lookup: CDR1 MNHNS, CDR2 SASEGT. The CDR3 spans 14 residues. This CDR3 reads CASRVTSGSYEQYF. The CDR3 coding sequence is TGTGCCAGCAGGGTGACTAGCGGCTCCTACGAGCAGTACTTC.

V gene TRBV7-9 combines with J gene TRBJ2-6, with D possibly being TRBD1 (5 bases). CDR1 is SEHNR and CDR2 is FQNEAQ in the germline V gene (reference sequence). The CDR3 extends over 15 amino acids. Trimming cost V 3 bases and J 13 bases, with 19 bases left between them. The CDR3 spells CASSFRQQLLSVLTF. Here the CDR3 DNA reads TGTGCCAGCAGCTTTCGACAGCAGCTTCTGTCGGTCCTGACTTTC.

The chain links TRBV5-1 to TRBJ2-2; 10 bases are shared with TRBD1. CDR3 length equals 15 residues. Per germline, CDR1 SGHRS and CDR2 YFSETQ. The J segment lost 6 bases and the V segment lost 4 bases, leaving 6 bases of the junction unmatched. The CDR3 loop reads CASSIRTGGPGELFF. CDR3 DNA sequence: TGCGCCAGCAGCATACGGACAGGGGGTCCCGGGGAGCTGTTTTTT. Together with reference TRBV5-1 and TRBJ2-2, the CDR3 gives the full variable domain: KAGVTQTPRYLIKTRGQQVTLSCSPISGHRSVSWYQQTPGQGLQFLFEYFSETQRNKGNFPGRFSGRQFSNSRSEMNVSTLELGDSALYLCASSIRTGGPGELFFGEGSRLTVL.

This clone showed up just a few times. The chain carries TRBV29-1 and TRBJ1-1; D is undetermined. The CDR3 runs 12 residues. Germline CDR1 is SQVTM and CDR2 is ANQGSEA. The V end was cut by 4 bases, the J end by 3 bases, with 9 bases between. The DNA of the CDR3 is TGCAGCGTTGGGTCCCTAGACACTGAAGCTTTCTTT. Translating gives CSVGSLDTEAFF.

Details on this clone: The conserved final phenylalanine or tryptophan is absent from the CDR3, which likely points to a read error. The chain links TRBV18 to TRBJ2-7, with TRBD1 matching 9 bases. The CDR3 contains 13 residues. V gave up 5 bases and J gave up 6 bases; unmatched junction bases: 5. Germline V gene data show CDR1 as KGHSH and CDR2 as LQKENI. As DNA, the CDR3 is TGTGCCAGCTCATTCGGGACAGGGACCGAGCAGTACCTC. Amino acid sequence: CASSFGTGTEQYL.

The chain uses TRBV5-4 and TRBJ2-1; D remains ambiguous. Germline V gene sequence: CDR1 SGHNT, CDR2 YYREEE (reference sequence). Trimming pared 4 bases from V and 8 bases from J, leaving 10 bases between. CDR3 size: 12 residues. The CDR3 bases are TGTGCCAGCAGCACGCCGGGTGATGAGCAGTTCTTC. It is translated as CASSTPGDEQFF.

The rearrangement links TRBV5-1 to TRBJ1-5; perhaps TRBD1 as D (6 bases). Trimming pared 1 base from V and 4 bases from J, leaving 12 bases between. Germline lookup yields CDR1 SGHRS and CDR2 YFSETQ. The CDR3 is 15 residues long. The DNA for the CDR3 is TGCGCCAGCAGCTTGTTCGGGGGGCCGAATCAGCCCCAGCATTTT. This encodes CASSLFGGPNQPQHF. Together with reference TRBV5-1 and TRBJ1-5, the CDR3 gives the full variable domain: KAGVTQTPRYLIKTRGQQVTLSCSPISGHRSVSWYQQTPGQGLQFLFEYFSETQRNKGNFPGRFSGRQFSNSRSEMNVSTLELGDSALYLCASSLFGGPNQPQHFGDGTRLSIL.

The V call is TRBV19, the J call TRBJ1-2; D is undetermined. This CDR3 is 14 amino acids long. Trimming took off 6 bases at V and 7 bases at J, with 18 bases between the two ends. The V gene's germline CDR1 is LNHDA and CDR2 SQIVND (reference sequence). CDR3 bases: TGTGCCAGTAGCCCCCCCGATCTAGAGTCTGGCTACACCTTC. Protein sequence: CASSPPDLESGYTF.

The chain recombines TRBV2 with TRBJ1-2; D might be TRBD1 (6 bases). V gave up 10 bases and J gave up 5 bases, with 20 bases separating them. In germline, CDR1 is SNHLY, CDR2 FYNNEI. The CDR3 runs 14 residues. The CDR3 loop reads CANPPDRLSYGYTF. CDR3 bases: TGTGCCAACCCCCCGGACAGACTATCTTATGGCTACACCTTC.

V is TRBV5-1 and J is TRBJ2-7; the match to TRBD2 covers 11 bases. Germline lookup yields CDR1 SGHRS and CDR2 YFSETQ. J lost 7 bases, V lost 6 bases, and 12 bases had no gene match. The CDR3 sequence is 15 residues long. The CDR3 DNA is TGCGCCAGCACCCGTATAGCGGGAGGGCCTAGGGAGCAGTACTTC. It yields the protein CASTRIAGGPREQYF.

This clone was recorded once. The chain is built from TRBV7-8 and TRBJ2-3, with unresolved D. The CDR3 extends over 14 amino acids. Deletions cut 5 bases from V and 4 bases from J, with 13 bases between. Germline V gives CDR1 SGHVS, CDR2 FQNEAQ. The CDR3 protein is CASSGSRFSDTQYF. The CDR3 DNA follows: TGTGCCAGCAGCGGAAGCCGATTTTCAGATACGCAGTATTTT.

The V gene is TRBV7-2, the J gene TRBJ1-3; D not certain. From germline, CDR1 is SGHTA and CDR2 FQGNSA. V lost 4 bases to trimming and J lost 2 bases, with 15 bases between them. This CDR3 is built from 16 residues. CDR3 DNA: TGTGCCAGCAGCTCCCGGGCGAGGGTTCCTGGAAACACCATATATTTT. Protein sequence: CASSSRARVPGNTIYF.

The chain couples TRBV10-3 to TRBJ2-3; D call uncertain. V lost 8 bases, J lost 2 bases, and 8 bases lay in between. Germline V lookup: CDR1 ENHRY, CDR2 SYGVKD. The CDR3 totals 12 residues. In DNA form, the CDR3 reads TGTGCCATCGCGAGCTCCACAGATACGCAGTATTTT. Amino acids: CAIASSTDTQYF.

The chain is built from TRBV10-1 and TRBJ2-1, with a possible D match to TRBD2 (5 bases). The CDR3 is made up of 14 amino acids. V lost 1 base, J lost 7 bases, and 11 bases lay in between. Per the germline V gene, CDR1 is WNHNN and CDR2 is SYGVQD (reference sequence). The CDR3 sequence is CASSEFLARNEQFF. The CDR3 nucleotides read TGCGCCAGCAGTGAGTTCCTAGCCCGAAATGAGCAGTTCTTC.

This chain connects TRBV11-2 to TRBJ1-1, with 9 bases identical to TRBD1. This CDR3 has 15 amino acids. V shed 5 bases, J shed 0 bases, and the junction held 4 bases outside the gene matches. The germline V gene has CDR1 SGHAT and CDR2 FQNNGV. CDR3 region: CASSRGQGLNTEAFF. The CDR3 bases are TGTGCCAGCAGCCGGGGACAGGGCCTGAACACTGAAGCTTTCTTT.

The V and J genes are TRBV27 and TRBJ2-4; a weak D match, TRBD2 (6 bases). The germline V gene encodes CDR1 MNHEY and CDR2 SMNVEV (reference sequence). Trimming cost V 2 bases and J 0 bases, with 11 bases left between them. The CDR3 totals 16 residues. CDR3 coding DNA: TGTGCCAGCAGTTTAGGTAGCGGACTAGCCAAAAACATTCAGTACTTC. Translated, it gives CASSLGSGLAKNIQYF.

The chain couples TRBV5-8 to TRBJ1-3; possibly TRBD1 for D (5 bases). Germline values: CDR1 SGHTS, CDR2 YDEGEE. V lost 4 bases, J lost 2 bases, and 19 bases lay in between. The length of the CDR3 is 17 residues. CDR3 sequence: CASSQDVRGKAGNTIYF. The CDR3 DNA follows: TGTGCCAGCAGCCAAGATGTACGGGGGAAAGCTGGAAACACCATATATTTT. The full variable domain, its missing parts supplied by reference TRBV5-8 and TRBJ1-3, is EAGVTQSPTHLIKTRGQQATLRCSPISGHTSVYWYQQALGLGLQFLLWYDEGEERNRGNFPPRFSGRQFPNYSSELNVNALELEDSALYLCASSQDVRGKAGNTIYFGEGSWLTVV.

On this clone: Other DNA sequences from this sample encode an identical CDR3 as well. This chain joins TRBV9 and TRBJ2-5; D remains ambiguous. CDR1 and CDR2 (germline): SGDLS, YYNGEE. This CDR3 is 13 amino acids long. Trimming cost V 0 bases and J 3 bases, with 6 bases left between them. DNA for the CDR3: TGTGCCAGCAGCGTAGACCGCGAAGAGACCCAGTACTTC. It is translated as CASSVDREETQYF.

The chain carries TRBV13 and TRBJ2-3; 8 nucleotides agree with TRBD1. Germline assignment: CDR1 PRHDT and CDR2 FYEKMQ (reference sequence). After removal of 7 bases from V and 4 bases from J, the junction contained 10 bases not matched to a gene. CDR3 size: 15 residues. This CDR3 reads CASTRQGAVADTQYF. CDR3 in DNA: TGTGCCAGCACCCGCCAGGGGGCTGTTGCAGATACGCAGTATTTT. The whole variable domain, remainder taken from reference TRBV13 and TRBJ2-3, is AAGVIQSPRHLIKEKRETATLKCYPIPRHDTVYWYQQGPGQDPQFLISFYEKMQSDKGSIPDRFSAQQFSDYHSELNMSSLELGDSALYFCASTRQGAVADTQYFGPGTRLTVL.

A word on this clone: Other nucleotide sequences in the sample specify the same CDR3. This chain links TRBV7-3 with TRBJ2-3; TRBD2 matches at 7 bases. This CDR3 contains 15 residues. The V gene's germline CDR1 is SGHTA and CDR2 FQGTGA. V shed 1 base, J shed 3 bases, and the junction held 4 bases outside the gene matches. The CDR3 protein is CASSLSGSGTDTQYF. CDR3 coding DNA: TGTGCCAGCAGCTTAAGCGGGAGCGGGACAGATACGCAGTATTTT.

The gene calls are TRBV2 and TRBJ1-4, with 7 bases identical to TRBD1. Germline CDR1 is SNHLY and CDR2 is FYNNEI. Trimming at V came to 9 bases and at J to 8 bases, leaving 12 bases not matched to a gene. The CDR3 is made up of 14 amino acids. The CDR3 region has the DNA TGTGCCAGTGGAACTTCGGACAGGTTAGAAAAACTGTTTTTT. Its protein product is CASGTSDRLEKLFF.